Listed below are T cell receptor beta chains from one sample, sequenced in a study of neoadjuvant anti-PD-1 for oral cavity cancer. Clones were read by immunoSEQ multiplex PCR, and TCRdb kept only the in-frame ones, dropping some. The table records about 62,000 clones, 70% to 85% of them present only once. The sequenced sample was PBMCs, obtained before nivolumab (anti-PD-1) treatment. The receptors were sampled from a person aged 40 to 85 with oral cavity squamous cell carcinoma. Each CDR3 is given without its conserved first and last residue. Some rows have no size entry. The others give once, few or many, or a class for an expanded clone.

CDR3aa: ASSRDLRGEQY; abundance: -; j_gene: TRBJ2-7; v_gene: TRBV6-5
CDR3aa: ASRRVQGSEQF; abundance: -; j_gene: TRBJ2-1; v_gene: TRBV7-3
CDR3aa: ASSRVGSTDTQY; abundance: few; j_gene: TRBJ2-3; v_gene: TRBV25-1
CDR3aa: ASSGPPGGYYEQY; abundance: -; j_gene: TRBJ2-7; v_gene: TRBV5-1
CDR3aa: ASSFHRGPMNTEAF; abundance: -; j_gene: TRBJ1-1; v_gene: TRBV11-2
CDR3aa: ASSSREGYGNTEAF; abundance: -; j_gene: TRBJ1-1; v_gene: TRBV6-5
CDR3aa: ASRALQTQY; abundance: once; j_gene: TRBJ2-5; v_gene: TRBV28
CDR3aa: ASSLLNSMNTEAF; abundance: -; j_gene: TRBJ1-1; v_gene: TRBV5-4
CDR3aa: ASSRSMGDEQF; abundance: -; j_gene: TRBJ2-1; v_gene: TRBV7-3
CDR3aa: ASSPQGPRTGELF; abundance: -; j_gene: TRBJ2-2; v_gene: TRBV7-2
CDR3aa: ASSYLGATEQF; abundance: -; j_gene: TRBJ2-1; v_gene: TRBV6-5
CDR3aa: ASTPDQTHQETQY; abundance: few; j_gene: TRBJ2-5; v_gene: TRBV5-6
CDR3aa: ASSQTGGGPAVTEAF; abundance: -; j_gene: TRBJ1-1; v_gene: TRBV4-1
CDR3aa: ASSVGGQGANEQF; abundance: -; j_gene: TRBJ2-1; v_gene: TRBV9
CDR3aa: ASSLSWGRETVAF; abundance: -; j_gene: TRBJ1-1; v_gene: TRBV27
CDR3aa: ASTEANRGTGELF; abundance: -; j_gene: TRBJ2-2; v_gene: TRBV2
CDR3aa: ASSANRRSGKLF; abundance: -; j_gene: TRBJ1-4; v_gene: TRBV25-1
CDR3aa: ASSLLGLAAGELF; abundance: -; j_gene: TRBJ2-2; v_gene: TRBV28
CDR3aa: ASSIRTSGRIYEQY; abundance: -; j_gene: TRBJ2-7; v_gene: TRBV28
CDR3aa: ASSQAWAGGKSDTQY; abundance: -; j_gene: TRBJ2-3; v_gene: TRBV14
CDR3aa: ASSPGGQTTGELF; abundance: -; j_gene: TRBJ2-2; v_gene: TRBV18
CDR3aa: SARLGAEAF; abundance: -; j_gene: TRBJ1-1; v_gene: TRBV29-1
CDR3aa: ASSYQRGGYGYT; abundance: once; j_gene: TRBJ1-2; v_gene: TRBV6-5
CDR3aa: ASRFLATYEQY; abundance: -; j_gene: TRBJ2-7; v_gene: TRBV5-8
CDR3aa: ASSERTGVRDEQF; abundance: -; j_gene: TRBJ2-1; v_gene: TRBV10-2
CDR3aa: ASTAAYPLHEQY; abundance: -; j_gene: TRBJ2-7; v_gene: TRBV7-8
CDR3aa: ASSHWTGVNTEAF; abundance: -; j_gene: TRBJ1-1; v_gene: TRBV7-9
CDR3aa: ASSERRGTYNSPLH; abundance: -; j_gene: TRBJ1-6; v_gene: TRBV6-1
CDR3aa: SVPTPGGSTEAF; abundance: -; j_gene: TRBJ1-1; v_gene: TRBV29-1
CDR3aa: ASSLTGGGGAGNYGYT; abundance: -; j_gene: TRBJ1-2; v_gene: TRBV7-6
CDR3aa: ASSFSGAEY; abundance: -; j_gene: TRBJ2-7; v_gene: TRBV7-9
CDR3aa: ASSREWPHNEQF; abundance: many; j_gene: TRBJ2-1; v_gene: TRBV4-1
CDR3aa: ASSLNWRRGISPLH; abundance: -; j_gene: TRBJ1-6; v_gene: TRBV5-5
CDR3aa: ASSWTGSPHGYT; abundance: -; j_gene: TRBJ1-2; v_gene: TRBV7-9
CDR3aa: AGRTGGLPAGNTIY; abundance: -; j_gene: TRBJ1-3; v_gene: TRBV21-1
CDR3aa: ASSKGPRRNTGELF; abundance: few; j_gene: TRBJ2-2; v_gene: TRBV7-2
CDR3aa: ASSYVGGLNEKLF; abundance: once; j_gene: TRBJ1-4; v_gene: TRBV6-6
CDR3aa: ASSLDQGTDTQY; abundance: medium-sized; j_gene: TRBJ2-3; v_gene: TRBV5-1
CDR3aa: ASSSLRVGPKRRGNEQF; abundance: -; j_gene: TRBJ2-1; v_gene: TRBV11-2
CDR3aa: ASSVGDGTGAYEQY; abundance: -; j_gene: TRBJ2-7; v_gene: TRBV9
CDR3aa: AWSTDRGQKLF; abundance: -; j_gene: TRBJ1-4; v_gene: TRBV30
CDR3aa: ASSPGQARDNSPLH; abundance: once; j_gene: TRBJ1-6; v_gene: TRBV11-2
CDR3aa: ASSRGRADTQY; abundance: -; j_gene: TRBJ2-3; v_gene: TRBV2
CDR3aa: ASSPARGREGEQY; abundance: -; j_gene: TRBJ2-7; v_gene: TRBV7-8
CDR3aa: ASSFSGHNTEAF; abundance: -; j_gene: TRBJ1-1; v_gene: TRBV7-8
CDR3aa: ASSPPRTLPSYNEQF; abundance: few; j_gene: TRBJ2-1; v_gene: TRBV14
CDR3aa: ASSLTAQYQETQY; abundance: -; j_gene: TRBJ2-5; v_gene: TRBV5-1
CDR3aa: ASSPPNPGANYGYT; abundance: -; j_gene: TRBJ1-2; v_gene: TRBV28
CDR3aa: AIGVGLAGANEQF; abundance: -; j_gene: TRBJ2-1; v_gene: TRBV10-3
CDR3aa: ASSSGPEGRREAF; abundance: -; j_gene: TRBJ1-1; v_gene: TRBV5-4